The rows below give T cell receptor beta chains drawn from one sample of a study of cytomegalovirus exposure and HLA in healthy donors. Measured with immunoSEQ multiplex PCR; TCRdb has only the in-frame clones, and not every one. The table has about 160,000 clones, about 80% seen once; the top ten hold approximately 4.5%. Sequences were obtained from PBMCs. These TCRs come from a young man in good health and CMV-seronegative. CDR3s include the opening cysteine and the closing phenylalanine or tryptophan. The D gene is left open where the match is weak.

len	j_gene	v_gene	d_gene	CDR3aa	CDR3nt
15	TRBJ2-5	TRBV27	TRBD1	CASQGAAATQETQYF	TGTGCCTCTCAGGGGGCGGCAGCCACTCAAGAGACCCAGTACTTC
13	TRBJ2-3	TRBV6-5	-	CASSYTGTDTQYF	TGTGCCAGCAGTTACACGGGGACAGATACGCAGTATTTT
16	TRBJ2-7	TRBV7-6	-	CASSYRRLRRAYEQYF	TGTGCCAGCAGCTACCGTAGGCTTCGGAGGGCTTACGAGCAGTACTTC
15	TRBJ1-5	TRBV7-2	TRBD1	CASSQQGTGDQPQHF	TGTGCCAGCAGCCAACAAGGGACAGGCGATCAGCCCCAGCATTTT
15	TRBJ2-3	TRBV19	TRBD2	CASSVPGLAGDTQYF	TGTGCCAGTAGTGTACCGGGACTAGCAGGAGATACGCAGTATTTT
14	TRBJ1-2	TRBV4-3	-	CASSQVRGNYGYTF	TGCGCCAGCAGCCAAGTAAGGGGCAACTATGGCTACACCTTC
13	TRBJ1-2	TRBV4-2	-	CASSQIPDYGYTF	TGTGCCAGCAGCCAAATTCCGGACTATGGCTACACCTTC
15	TRBJ2-7	TRBV10-3	TRBD2	CAIRDLAGGPGEQYF	TGTGCCATCAGGGACCTAGCGGGGGGGCCCGGTGAGCAGTACTTC
13	TRBJ1-5	TRBV27	-	CASSSRLNQPQHF	TGTGCCAGCAGTTCCAGGCTCAATCAGCCCCAGCATTTT
15	TRBJ2-3	TRBV5-4	-	CASSLDTGTTDTQYF	TGTGCCAGCAGCTTGGATACTGGTACCACAGATACGCAGTATTTT
13	TRBJ1-1	TRBV5-5	-	CASSLDLNTEAFF	TGTGCCAGCAGCTTGGACTTGAACACTGAAGCTTTCTTT
13	TRBJ2-2	TRBV30	TRBD1	CAWGQGATGELFF	TGTGCCTGGGGACAGGGAGCCACCGGGGAGCTGTTTTTT
17	TRBJ2-7	TRBV27	-	CASSLYLPPQGSYEQYF	TGTGCCAGCAGTTTATATCTACCACCACAGGGCTCGTACGAGCAGTACTTC
19	TRBJ2-1	TRBV11-1	TRBD2	CASSPRRRLAGGSYNEQFF	TGTGCCAGCAGCCCAAGGAGGAGGTTAGCGGGGGGCTCCTACAATGAGCAGTTCTTC
13	TRBJ1-2	TRBV11-2	TRBD1	CASSLGQNYGYTF	TGTGCCAGCAGCTTGGGACAGAACTATGGCTACACCTTC
15	TRBJ2-3	TRBV6-5	TRBD2	CASSPSGGPSDTQYF	TGTGCCAGCAGTCCCAGCGGGGGGCCATCAGATACGCAGTATTTT
15	TRBJ1-1	TRBV5-1	TRBD1	CASTEQGAGWTEAFF	TGCGCCAGCACCGAACAGGGGGCGGGATGGACTGAAGCTTTCTTT
15	TRBJ1-4	TRBV5-4	TRBD1	CASSDGTATNEKLFF	TGTGCCAGCAGCGACGGGACAGCAACTAATGAAAAACTGTTTTTT
17	TRBJ2-1	TRBV2	TRBD2	CASSEALAGAFYNEQFF	TGTGCCAGCAGTGAAGCGCTTGCGGGAGCTTTTTACAATGAGCAGTTCTTC